The clone carrying this T cell receptor beta chain has only one observation. The antigen is unknown. This sample was included in a study of graft-versus-host responses after intestinal transplantation. Study context: The transplants performed in recipients were multivisceral, liver-intestinal, or isolated intestinal. Every recipient had anti-thymocyte globulin induction and around 3 years of tacrolimus plus steroids. Study-wide results and caveats: The recipient marrow held GvH clones, and some of them showed up first in ileum or blood.

Trimming cost V 5 bases and J 2 bases, with 16 bases left between them. The CDR3 extends over 15 amino acids. Germline V lookup: CDR1 GTSNPN, CDR2 SVGIG (reference sequence). Profiled with immunoSEQ multiplex PCR; TCRdb holds only in-frame clones, not every one. Of about 40,000 clones listed, about 90% are singletons. The material was PBMCs, obtained 300 to 320 days after intestinal transplant. The TCR comes from a human patient who received an intestinal transplant, so some T cells may come from the graft donor. The chain carries TRBV30 and TRBJ2-4; possible D gene TRBD2, 5 bases. The CDR3 DNA is TGTGCCTGGGCGAGGGTTGGGTACACCAAAAACATTCAGTACTTC. This codes for CAWARVGYTKNIQYF.